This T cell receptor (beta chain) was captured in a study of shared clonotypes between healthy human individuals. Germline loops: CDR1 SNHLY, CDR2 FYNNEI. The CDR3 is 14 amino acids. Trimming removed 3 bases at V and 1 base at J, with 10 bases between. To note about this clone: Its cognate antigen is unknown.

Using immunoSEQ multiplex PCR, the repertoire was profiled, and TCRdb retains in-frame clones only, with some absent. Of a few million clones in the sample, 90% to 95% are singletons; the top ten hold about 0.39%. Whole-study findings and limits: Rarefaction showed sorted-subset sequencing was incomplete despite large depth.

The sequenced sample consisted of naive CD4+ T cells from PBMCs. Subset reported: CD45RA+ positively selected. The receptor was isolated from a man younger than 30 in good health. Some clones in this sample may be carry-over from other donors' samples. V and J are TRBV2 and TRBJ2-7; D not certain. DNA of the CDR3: TGTGCCAGCAGTGATGGGGTATTATCCTACGAGCAGTACTTC. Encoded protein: CASSDGVLSYEQYF.